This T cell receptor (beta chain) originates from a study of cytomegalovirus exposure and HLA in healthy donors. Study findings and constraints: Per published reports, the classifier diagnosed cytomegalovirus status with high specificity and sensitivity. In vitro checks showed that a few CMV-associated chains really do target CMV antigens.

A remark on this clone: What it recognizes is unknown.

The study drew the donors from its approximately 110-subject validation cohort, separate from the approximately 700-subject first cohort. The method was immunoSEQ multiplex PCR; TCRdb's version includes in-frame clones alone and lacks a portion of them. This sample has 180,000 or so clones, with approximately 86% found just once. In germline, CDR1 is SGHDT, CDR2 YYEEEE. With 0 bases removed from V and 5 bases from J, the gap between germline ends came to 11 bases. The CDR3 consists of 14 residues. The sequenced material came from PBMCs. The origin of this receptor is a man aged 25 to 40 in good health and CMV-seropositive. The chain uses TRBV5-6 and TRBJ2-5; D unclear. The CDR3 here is CASSLARLGETQYF. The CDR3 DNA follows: TGTGCCAGCAGCTTGGCCCGGTTAGGGGAGACCCAGTACTTC. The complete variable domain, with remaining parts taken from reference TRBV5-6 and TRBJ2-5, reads DAGVTQSPTHLIKTRGQQVTLRCSPKSGHDTVSWYQQALGQGPQFIFQYYEEEERQRGNFPDRFSGHQFPNYSSELNVNALLLGDSALYLCASSLARLGETQYFGPGTRLLVL.